This T cell receptor beta chain came from a study of T cell responses to AZD1222 COVID-19 vaccine (dated by TCRdb to the early 2020s). At the level of the whole study: A total of over 230 trial participants underwent TCR sequencing, of whom some 210 received two doses of AZD1222 and about 25 received two doses of the MenACWY control vaccine. Trial participants were enrolled into age subgroups of 18-55, 56-69 and 70-plus years, which contained 148, 28 and 57 TCR-sequenced participants, respectively. General study outcomes and caveats: Participants were mostly white British and included more females than males, and it was suggested by the authors that clonal diversity may have been underestimated. Reportedly, close to half of the unique spike-specific TCRs recognized epitopes lying outside the regions that are mutated in the B.1.351 and B.1.1.7 variants. No day 14 peak-response samples were available, so repertoires were characterized only after the peak T cell response. The vaccine-associated CD4 TCRs covered the entire spike protein, and the dominant responses fell in regions 160-218 and 743-854. After two AZD1222 doses, spike-specific TCR breadth and depth were significantly higher than at day 0 and than in MenACWY recipients. In the small 56-69-year group, the increase in depth fell short of significance, most likely because of low power. Only a handful of AZD1222 recipients were SARS-CoV-2 seropositive at baseline, limiting conclusions about previously exposed vaccinees.

Remarks on this clone: Its antigen specificity is not known. No base qualities exist here, and no much larger clone lies one base off it.

The CDR3 regions of human TCRbeta chains were analyzed by immunosequencing. Under the source paper's analysis protocol: Repertoire TCRs were checked for matches against a reference library of SARS-CoV-2-specific TCRs that had been generated using the MIRA antigen-specificity platform. Breadth was defined as the fraction of unique TCRs that were SARS-CoV-2-associated. Depth was defined as the fraction of total T cells that were SARS-CoV-2-associated. Using the MIRA data, each spike-specific TCR was mapped to the spike region that the TCR reacts to and placed in a CD4 or CD8 class. Log10-transformed breadth and depth values were compared by one-way ANOVA with Sidak's multiple comparisons tests. Imported from immuneACCESS, the table was reduced by TCRdb to in-frame sequences with V and J called. These copies leave out some clones; in studies compared against another copy, an unresolved V gene accounts for under half, and the cause of the remainder is not known. The DNA was the basis for D and trimming; V, J and clone size are from that table. The table for this sample lists some 100,000 clones; roughly 86% of them were counted only once. The ten largest make up roughly 4.2% of the sample.

The sample's time point label, in plain terms: baseline before first vaccination. Sample treatment or condition, as interpreted from the label and publication: meningococcal conjugate vaccine given as trial control. Vaccinee samples were obtained from the UK trials COV001 and COV002, which included a single-blind randomized controlled phase 2/3 trial of AZD1222 (ChAdOx1 nCoV-19) in healthy adults. For TCRbeta chain sequencing, PBMC samples were collected from trial participants at day 0 and at day 28 after the second dose. The source is an adult in good health. This specimen was peripheral blood, taken on day 0 of MenACWY control vaccination.

The DNA is TGCGCCAGCAGCTTGAACGGGAGAGCAGGGACTGAAGCTTTCTTT. This yields the protein CASSLNGRAGTEAFF. The rearrangement combines TRBV5-1 with TRBJ1-1; the D gene is possibly TRBD1, with 5 bases matching. The junction carries 15 bases between V and J, which are trimmed by 1 base and 5 bases respectively. The germline V gene gives CDR1 as SGHRS and CDR2 as YFSETQ. Including cysteine and phenylalanine, the CDR3 has 15 amino acids. Left in the record is the CDR3 DNA by itself, 45 bases read in frame from the first base.